This TCR beta chain appears in the sequencing data of a study of Ad26.COV2.S vaccination and SARS-CoV-2 variants. Study information: The donor participated in the COV1001 trial, in its Ad26.COV2.S arm.

Clones were read by immunoSEQ multiplex PCR, and TCRdb kept only the in-frame ones, dropping some. This sample carries hundreds of thousands of clones, 92% of them seen once, and the ten largest clones take more than 1.5%. Notes on the study in general: In vaccinated individuals, spike-specific CD8+ and CD4+ T cell responses reportedly displayed substantial breadth.

Treatment here: some 20 received Ad26.COV2.S at low or high dose, single or two shots; roughly five received placebo; per-sample allocation not given. Sampling happened 63 days after the first vaccine or placebo injection. The vaccine delivered Wuhan-strain SARS-CoV-2 spike through an Ad26 vector. Germline V gene sequence: CDR1 SSHAT, CDR2 FNYEAQ (reference sequence). This CDR3 region has 13 residues. For this clone: Its antigen is not known. One end of the junction does not line up with germline, which may come from a read error.

This sequence originates from a person aged 18-65 years who received the Ad26.COV2.S COVID-19 vaccine or a placebo. This specimen consisted of peripheral blood, obtained in a trial of Ad26.COV2.S vaccine versus placebo. The J gene is TRBJ2-5, the V gene TRBV7-7, with D unclear. CDR3 sequence reads: CASSLERQETQYF. CDR3 nucleotide sequence: TGTGCTAGCAGCTTAGAACGGCAAGAGACCCAGTACTTC.